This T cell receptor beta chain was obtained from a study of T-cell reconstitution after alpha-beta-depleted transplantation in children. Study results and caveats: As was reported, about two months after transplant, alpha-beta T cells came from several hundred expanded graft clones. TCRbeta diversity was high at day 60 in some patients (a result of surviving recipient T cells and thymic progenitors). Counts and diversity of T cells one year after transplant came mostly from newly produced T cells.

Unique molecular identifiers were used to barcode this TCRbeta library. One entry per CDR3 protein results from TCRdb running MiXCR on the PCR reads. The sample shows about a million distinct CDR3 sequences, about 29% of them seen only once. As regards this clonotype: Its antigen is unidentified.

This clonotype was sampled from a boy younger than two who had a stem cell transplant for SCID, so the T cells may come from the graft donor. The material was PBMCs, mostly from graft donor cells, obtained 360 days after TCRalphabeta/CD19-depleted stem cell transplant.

The CDR3 region is CSASLGGAPYNEQFF. CDR3 sequence (DNA): TGCAGTGCTAGCCTTGGGGGGGCCCCCTACAATGAGCAGTTCTTC. The V call is TRBV20-1, the J call TRBJ2-1; a possible D gene is TRBD2 (7 bases). V was shortened by 3 bases and J by 2 bases, with 14 bases between the two germline ends. The CDR3 length is 15 residues. Germline CDR1 DFQATT, CDR2 SNEGSKA (reference sequence).